Presented here are 5 T cell receptor beta chains from one specimen sequenced in a study of T cell changes during pregnancy in multiple sclerosis. The repertoire was sequenced with immunoSEQ multiplex PCR; TCRdb's copy has only in-frame clones and lacks some. The repertoire holds under 50,000 clones, with 80% to 90% as singletons. This specimen consisted of CD4+ T cells from peripheral blood mononuclear cells, obtained after pregnancy. These receptors were collected from a female donor with multiple sclerosis, enrolled in a pregnancy study.

The chain employs TRBV29-1 and TRBJ2-5; no definite D call. The V end was cut by 6 bases, the J end by 0 bases, with 8 bases between. Germline CDR1 and CDR2: SQVTM and ANQGSEA. The CDR3 spans 12 residues. The CDR3 is CSVQQNQETQYF. The CDR3 DNA sequence: TGCAGCGTCCAACAGAACCAAGAGACCCAGTACTTC.

The rearrangement joins TRBV13 to TRBJ1-1; weak D call: TRBD1 (5 bases). Germline V gene sequence: CDR1 PRHDT, CDR2 FYEKMQ (reference sequence). CDR3 size: 14 residues. V lost 4 bases to trimming and J lost 5 bases, with 14 bases between them. As DNA, the CDR3 is TGTGCCAGCAGCTCCTCGGGGGATTCAACTGAAGCTTTCTTT. Translated: CASSSSGDSTEAFF.

The gene calls are TRBV5-1 and TRBJ1-1; D is perhaps TRBD1 (6 bases). This CDR3 contains 13 residues. Germline V lookup: CDR1 SGHRS, CDR2 YFSETQ. V was trimmed by 2 bases and J by 5 bases, leaving 10 bases between them. Here the CDR3 DNA reads TGCGCCAGCAGCTTACAACAGGGAACTGAAGCTTTCTTT. Amino acid sequence: CASSLQQGTEAFF.

This chain joins TRBV4-1 and TRBJ2-2, with D possibly being TRBD2 (5 bases). The CDR3 loop spans 15 amino acids. Germline assignment: CDR1 MGHRA and CDR2 YSYEKL. Trimming stripped 4 bases from V and 5 bases from J, with 14 bases between. CDR3 sequence (DNA): TGCGCCAGCAGCCGAGCGGACCCTAGAACCGGGGAGCTGTTTTTT. Amino acids: CASSRADPRTGELFF.

This chain uses TRBV5-1 with TRBJ2-4; 8 nucleotides match TRBD1. The V segment lost 2 bases and the J segment 3 bases; nucleotides outside the gene matches: 7. The V gene's germline CDR1 is SGHRS and CDR2 YFSETQ. This CDR3 contains 16 residues. CDR3 loop: CASSFTDRAGKNIQYF. The CDR3 DNA reads as TGCGCCAGCAGCTTCACGGACAGGGCAGGCAAAAACATTCAGTACTTC.